What follows are 11 T cell receptor beta chains derived from one specimen sequenced in a study of memory CD4+ T cells and cytomegalovirus serostatus. Single viable CD3+CD4+CD8-CD45RO+ cells were sorted as the memory CD4+ T cells. Produced via immunoSEQ multiplex PCR; TCRdb's table is partial and in-frame only. The repertoire holds about 52,000 clones, with around 82% as singletons. Source material: memory CD4+ T cells from blood. The receptor set was obtained from an adult in good health and CMV-seropositive.

V usage is TRBV30 and J usage is TRBJ1-5; perhaps TRBD1 as D (5 bases). The CDR3 length is 14 residues. The V end lost 3 bases, the J end lost 0 bases, and 9 bases lay between the germline ends. CDR1 is GTSNPN, CDR2 SVGIG, per germline (reference sequence). CDR3 loop: CAWRGPFSNQPQHF. In DNA, the CDR3 is TGTGCCTGGAGGGGACCCTTTAGCAATCAGCCCCAGCATTTT. The entire variable domain, with the rest obtained from reference TRBV30 and TRBJ1-5, is as follows: SQTIHQWPATLVQPVGSPLSLECTVEGTSNPNLYWYRQAAGRGLQLLFYSVGIGQISSEVPQNLSASRPQDRQFILSSKKLLLSDSGFYLCAWRGPFSNQPQHFGDGTRLSIL.

This chain joins TRBV5-8 and TRBJ1-5; D not certain. V was pared by 5 bases and J by 7 bases, with 19 bases between. CDR1 and CDR2 from the germline V gene are SGHTS and YDEGEE. This CDR3 is built from 15 residues. The DNA of the CDR3 is TGTGCCAGCAGTCTGGACGGCCAGTTAAAGCAGCCCCAGCATTTT. Encoded protein: CASSLDGQLKQPQHF.

The chain uses TRBV5-1 and TRBJ2-3, with 7 bases aligning to TRBD1. Germline CDR1 is SGHRS and CDR2 is YFSETQ. V shed 1 base, J shed 3 bases, and the junction held 5 bases outside the gene matches. The length of the CDR3 is 15 residues. The chain's CDR3 is CASSLQGTDTDTQYF. The CDR3, as DNA: TGCGCCAGCAGCTTGCAGGGGACAGATACAGATACGCAGTATTTT.

This chain links TRBV30 with TRBJ2-7; D uncertain. Trimming pared 1 base from V and 3 bases from J, leaving 4 bases between. The CDR3 sequence is 11 residues long. Germline loops: CDR1 GTSNPN, CDR2 SVGIG (reference sequence). DNA for the CDR3: TGTGCCTGGAGTGCCCACTACGAGCAGTACTTC. Protein product: CAWSAHYEQYF. The full variable domain, completed using reference TRBV30 and TRBJ2-7, is SQTIHQWPATLVQPVGSPLSLECTVEGTSNPNLYWYRQAAGRGLQLLFYSVGIGQISSEVPQNLSASRPQDRQFILSSKKLLLSDSGFYLCAWSAHYEQYFGPGTRLTVT.

The chain joins TRBV2 to TRBJ2-3; D is perhaps TRBD2 (5 bases). The CDR3 is 15 amino acids. Germline V gives CDR1 SNHLY, CDR2 FYNNEI. Trimming pared 4 bases from V and 1 base from J, leaving 12 bases between. CDR3: CASSGRTSGTDTQYF. CDR3 nucleotide sequence: TGTGCCAGCAGTGGGCGGACTTCGGGCACAGATACGCAGTATTTT.

V and J are TRBV5-6 and TRBJ1-1; no clear D gene. Germline assignment: CDR1 SGHDT and CDR2 YYEEEE. CDR3 length: 15 amino acids. V was clipped by 0 bases and J by 7 bases, with 16 bases between them. The DNA for the CDR3 is TGTGCCAGCAGCTTGGGGGCCGGACGGCCCATTGAAGCTTTCTTT. It translates to CASSLGAGRPIEAFF.

The V and J genes are TRBV4-1 and TRBJ1-1; a possible D gene is TRBD1 (5 bases). Germline loops: CDR1 MGHRA, CDR2 YSYEKL. The V end lost 4 bases, the J end lost 1 base, and 16 bases lay between the germline ends. CDR3 length: 16 residues. This CDR3 reads CASSRGGAGWNTEAFF. CDR3 in DNA: TGCGCCAGCAGCCGGGGAGGGGCAGGGTGGAACACTGAAGCTTTCTTT.

CDR3 nucleotide sequence: TGTGCCAGCAGTTGGTCGGGGGCGAATCAGCCCCAGCATTTT. Translation: CASSWSGANQPQHF. The chain combines TRBV6-6 with TRBJ1-5; a weak D match, TRBD1 (6 bases). This CDR3 has 14 residues. The V end lost 4 bases, the J end lost 4 bases, and 11 bases lay between the germline ends. The V gene's germline CDR1 is MNHNY and CDR2 SVGAGI (reference sequence).

This chain joins TRBV19 and TRBJ1-5, with 7 bases that match TRBD1. V was pared by 8 bases and J by 0 bases, with 19 bases of the junction left unmatched. CDR3 length: 19 amino acids. From germline, CDR1 is LNHDA and CDR2 SQIVND (reference sequence). The CDR3 DNA reads TGTGCCAGTCGTCCACTCCAGGGGCAGGGGGTATATAGCAATCAGCCCCAGCATTTT. It codes for CASRPLQGQGVYSNQPQHF.

The chain is built from TRBV9 and TRBJ2-1; TRBD1 might be the D (6 bases). The CDR3 runs 16 residues. The germline CDR1 and CDR2 sequences are SGDLS and YYNGEE. V was shortened by 7 bases and J by 0 bases, with 17 bases between the two germline ends. The CDR3 reads CASADRFGSSYNEQFF. The CDR3 DNA reads as TGTGCCAGCGCCGACAGGTTCGGAAGCTCCTACAATGAGCAGTTCTTC.

This rearrangement joins TRBV28 to TRBJ2-3; 9 bases map to TRBD1. Germline CDR1 MDHEN, CDR2 SYDVKM. The CDR3 sequence is 16 residues long. The ends lost 6 bases at V and 4 bases at J; junction bases unmatched: 11. Written as DNA, the CDR3 is TGTGCCAGCAGCTCCCGGGACAGGGAAGGTCCAGATACGCAGTATTTT. Residues: CASSSRDREGPDTQYF.